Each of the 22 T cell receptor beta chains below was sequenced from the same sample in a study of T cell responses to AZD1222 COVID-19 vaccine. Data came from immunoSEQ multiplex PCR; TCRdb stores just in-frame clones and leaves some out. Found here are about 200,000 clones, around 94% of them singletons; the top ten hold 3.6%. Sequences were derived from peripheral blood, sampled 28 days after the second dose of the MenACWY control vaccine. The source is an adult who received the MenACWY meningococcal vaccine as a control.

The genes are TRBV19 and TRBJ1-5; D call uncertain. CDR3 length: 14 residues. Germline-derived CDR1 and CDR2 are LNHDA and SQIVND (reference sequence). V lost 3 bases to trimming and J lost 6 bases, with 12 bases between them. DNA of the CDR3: TGTGCCAGTAGTATGGGCGGAGAGGCTCAGCCCCAGCATTTT. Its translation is CASSMGGEAQPQHF. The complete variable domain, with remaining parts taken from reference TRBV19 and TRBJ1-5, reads DGGITQSPKYLFRKEGQNVTLSCEQNLNHDAMYWYRQDPGQGLRLIYYSQIVNDFQKGDIAEGYSVSREKKESFPLTVTSAQKNPTAFYLCASSMGGEAQPQHFGDGTRLSIL.

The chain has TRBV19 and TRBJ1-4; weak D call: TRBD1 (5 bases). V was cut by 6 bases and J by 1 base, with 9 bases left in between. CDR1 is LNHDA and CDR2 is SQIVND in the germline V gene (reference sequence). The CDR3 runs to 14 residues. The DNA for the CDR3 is TGTGCCAGTAGCTCTACAGGAACTAATGAAAAACTGTTTTTT. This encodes CASSSTGTNEKLFF.

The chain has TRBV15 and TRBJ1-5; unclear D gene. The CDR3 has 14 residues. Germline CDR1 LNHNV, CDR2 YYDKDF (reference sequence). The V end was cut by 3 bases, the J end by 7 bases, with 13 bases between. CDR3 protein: CATSRAEVGQPQHF. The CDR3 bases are TGTGCCACCAGCAGGGCGGAGGTAGGGCAGCCCCAGCATTTT.

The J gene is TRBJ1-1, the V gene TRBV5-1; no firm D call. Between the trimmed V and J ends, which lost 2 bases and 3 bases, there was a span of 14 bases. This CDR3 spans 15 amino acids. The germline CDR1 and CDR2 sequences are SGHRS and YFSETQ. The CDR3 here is CASSFGGRTYTEAFF. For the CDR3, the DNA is TGCGCCAGCAGCTTTGGTGGCAGGACCTACACTGAAGCTTTCTTT.

The CDR3 sequence: CAWSVGGTGGTEAFF. The CDR3 DNA reads TGTGCCTGGAGTGTCGGCGGGACAGGGGGGACTGAAGCTTTCTTT. V gene TRBV30 combines with J gene TRBJ1-1; 11 bases line up with TRBD1. Trimming removed 0 bases from V and 5 bases from J; junction bases left unmatched: 5. CDR3 length: 15 residues. Germline values: CDR1 GTSNPN, CDR2 SVGIG (reference sequence). Supplemented by reference TRBV30 and TRBJ1-1, the full variable domain reads SQTIHQWPATLVQPVGSPLSLECTVEGTSNPNLYWYRQAAGRGLQLLFYSVGIGQISSEVPQNLSASRPQDRQFILSSKKLLLSDSGFYLCAWSVGGTGGTEAFFGQGTRLTVV.

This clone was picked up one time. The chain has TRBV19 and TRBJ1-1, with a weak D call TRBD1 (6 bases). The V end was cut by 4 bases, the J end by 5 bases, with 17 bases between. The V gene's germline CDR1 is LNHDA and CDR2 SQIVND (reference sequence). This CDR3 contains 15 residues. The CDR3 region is CASSKQGLRGTEAFF. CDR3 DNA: TGTGCCAGTAGTAAACAGGGCTTACGGGGTACTGAAGCTTTCTTT.

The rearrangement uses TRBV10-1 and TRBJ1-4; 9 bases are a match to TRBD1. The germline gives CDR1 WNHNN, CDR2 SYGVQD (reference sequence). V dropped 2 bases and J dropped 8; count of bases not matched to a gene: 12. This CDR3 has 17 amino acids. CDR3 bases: TGCGCCAGCAGTGAGCCCGAGAGGGACAGGGTTAGGGAAAAACTGTTTTTT. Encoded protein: CASSEPERDRVREKLFF.

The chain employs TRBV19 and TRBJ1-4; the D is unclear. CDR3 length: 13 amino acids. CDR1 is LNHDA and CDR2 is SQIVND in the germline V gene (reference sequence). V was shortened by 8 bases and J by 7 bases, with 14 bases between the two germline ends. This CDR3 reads CASPFPGCEKLFF. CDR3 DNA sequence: TGTGCCAGTCCCTTCCCTGGATGTGAAAAACTGTTTTTT.

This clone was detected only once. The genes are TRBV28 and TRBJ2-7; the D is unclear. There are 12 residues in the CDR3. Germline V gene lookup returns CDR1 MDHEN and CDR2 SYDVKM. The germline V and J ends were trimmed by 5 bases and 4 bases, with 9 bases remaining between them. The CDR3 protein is CASSHQRYEQYF. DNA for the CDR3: TGTGCCAGCAGTCACCAGAGGTACGAGCAGTACTTC.

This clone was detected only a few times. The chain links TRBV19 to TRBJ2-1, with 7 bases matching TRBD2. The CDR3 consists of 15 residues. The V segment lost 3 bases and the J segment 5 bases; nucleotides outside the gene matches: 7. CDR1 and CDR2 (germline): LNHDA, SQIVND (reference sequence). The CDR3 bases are TGTGCCAGTAGTATTACGGGGGAGGGACACAATGAGCAGTTCTTC. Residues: CASSITGEGHNEQFF.

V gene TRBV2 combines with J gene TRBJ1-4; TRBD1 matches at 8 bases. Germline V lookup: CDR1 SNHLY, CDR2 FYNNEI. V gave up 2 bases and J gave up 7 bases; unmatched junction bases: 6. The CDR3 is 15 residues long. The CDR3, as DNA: TGTGCCAGCAGTGAACCGACAGGGGCACGTGAAAAACTGTTTTTT. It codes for CASSEPTGAREKLFF.

The CDR3 loop reads CASSRTGGTGELFF. In nucleotides, the CDR3 is TGTGCCAGCAGCCGGACGGGGGGCACCGGGGAGCTGTTTTTT. The V call is TRBV11-3, the J call TRBJ2-2; 7 positions match TRBD2. Germline-derived CDR1 and CDR2 are SGHNT and YENEEA. The trim removed 5 bases at V and 4 bases at J, leaving 4 bases unmatched. The CDR3 is 14 residues long.

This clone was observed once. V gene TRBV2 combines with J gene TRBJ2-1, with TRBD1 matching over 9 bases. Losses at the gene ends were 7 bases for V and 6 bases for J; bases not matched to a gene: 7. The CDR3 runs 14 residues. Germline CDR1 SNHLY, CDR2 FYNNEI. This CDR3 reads CASIGDREGNEQFF. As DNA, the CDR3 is TGTGCCAGCATAGGGGACAGGGAAGGCAATGAGCAGTTCTTC.

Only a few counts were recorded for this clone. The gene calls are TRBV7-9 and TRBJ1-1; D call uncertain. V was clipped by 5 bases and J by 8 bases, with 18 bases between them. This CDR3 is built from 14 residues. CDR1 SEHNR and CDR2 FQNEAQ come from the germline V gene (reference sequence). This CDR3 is CASSGRTGPAEAFF. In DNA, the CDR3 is TGTGCCAGCAGCGGCCGGACCGGCCCCGCCGAAGCTTTCTTT.

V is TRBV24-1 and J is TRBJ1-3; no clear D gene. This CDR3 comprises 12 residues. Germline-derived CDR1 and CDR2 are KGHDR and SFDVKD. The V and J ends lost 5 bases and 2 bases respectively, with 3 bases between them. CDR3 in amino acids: CATSGTGNTIYF. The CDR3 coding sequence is TGTGCCACCAGTGGAACTGGAAACACCATATATTTT.

CDR3 residues: CASSLGQGIGQPQHF. The CDR3 DNA sequence: TGTGCCAGCAGCTTAGGACAGGGGATCGGTCAGCCCCAGCATTTT. V gene TRBV7-6 combines with J gene TRBJ1-5; 8 positions agree with TRBD1. Germline V lookup: CDR1 SGHVS, CDR2 FNYEAQ. J lost 6 bases, V lost 1 base, and 5 bases had no gene match. CDR3 length equals 15 residues. The whole variable domain, remainder taken from reference TRBV7-6 and TRBJ1-5, is GAGVSQSPRYKVTKRGQDVALRCDPISGHVSLYWYRQALGQGPEFLTYFNYEAQQDKSGLPNDRFSAERPEGSISTLTIQRTEQRDSAMYRCASSLGQGIGQPQHFGDGTRLSIL.

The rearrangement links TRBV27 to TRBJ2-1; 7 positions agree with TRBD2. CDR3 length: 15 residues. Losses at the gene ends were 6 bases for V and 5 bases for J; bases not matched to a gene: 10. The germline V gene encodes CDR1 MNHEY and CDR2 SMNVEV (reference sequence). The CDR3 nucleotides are TGTGCCAGCAGGGATCTAGCGGTCGGGAACAATGAGCAGTTCTTC. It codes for CASRDLAVGNNEQFF.

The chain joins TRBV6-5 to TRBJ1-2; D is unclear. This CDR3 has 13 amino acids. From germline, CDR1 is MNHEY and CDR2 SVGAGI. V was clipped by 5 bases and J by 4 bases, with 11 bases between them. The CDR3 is CASSNLDPYGYTF. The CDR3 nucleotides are TGTGCCAGCAGTAACTTGGATCCCTATGGCTACACCTTC.

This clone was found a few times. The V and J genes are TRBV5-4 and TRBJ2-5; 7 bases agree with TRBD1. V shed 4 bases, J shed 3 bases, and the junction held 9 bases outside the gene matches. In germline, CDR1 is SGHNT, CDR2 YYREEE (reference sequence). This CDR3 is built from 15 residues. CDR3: CASSHPGQDEETQYF. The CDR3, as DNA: TGTGCCAGCAGCCACCCCGGACAGGATGAAGAGACCCAGTACTTC.

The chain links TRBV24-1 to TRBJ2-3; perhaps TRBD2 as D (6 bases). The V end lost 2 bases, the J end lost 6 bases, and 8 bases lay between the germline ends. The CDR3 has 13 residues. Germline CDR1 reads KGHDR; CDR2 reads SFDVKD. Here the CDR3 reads CATSDSGRDTQYF. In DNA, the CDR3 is TGTGCCACCAGTGATTCGGGGAGGGATACGCAGTATTTT.

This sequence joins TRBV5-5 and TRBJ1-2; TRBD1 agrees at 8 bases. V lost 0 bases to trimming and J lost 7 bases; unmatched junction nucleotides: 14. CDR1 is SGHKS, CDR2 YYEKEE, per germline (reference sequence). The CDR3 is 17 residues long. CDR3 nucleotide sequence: TGTGCCAGCAGCTTGGCTGCTCCATCGGACAGGGATCGTGGCTACACCTTC. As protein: CASSLAAPSDRDRGYTF.

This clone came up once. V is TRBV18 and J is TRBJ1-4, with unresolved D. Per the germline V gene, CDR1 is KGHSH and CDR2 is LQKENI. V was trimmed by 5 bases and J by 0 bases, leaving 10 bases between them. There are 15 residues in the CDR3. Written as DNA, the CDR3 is TGTGCCAGCTCATACGAGGGTCCAACTAATGAAAAACTGTTTTTT. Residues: CASSYEGPTNEKLFF.